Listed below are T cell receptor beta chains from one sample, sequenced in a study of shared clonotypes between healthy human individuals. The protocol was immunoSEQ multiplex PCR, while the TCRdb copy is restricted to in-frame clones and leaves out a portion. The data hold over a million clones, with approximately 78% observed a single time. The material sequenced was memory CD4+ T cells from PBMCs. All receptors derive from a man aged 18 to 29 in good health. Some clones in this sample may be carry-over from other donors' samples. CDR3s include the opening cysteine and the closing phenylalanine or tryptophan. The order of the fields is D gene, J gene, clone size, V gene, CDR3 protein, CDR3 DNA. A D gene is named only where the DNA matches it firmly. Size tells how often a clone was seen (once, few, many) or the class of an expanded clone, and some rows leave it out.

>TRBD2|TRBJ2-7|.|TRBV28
CASSAPQREWSEQYF
TGTGCCAGCAGCGCCCCCCAGCGGGAGTGGAGCGAGCAGTACTTC
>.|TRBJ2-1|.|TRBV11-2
CASSSFSVAAGYNEQFF
TGTGCCAGCAGCTCGTTTTCGGTAGCGGCGGGGTACAATGAGCAGTTCTTC
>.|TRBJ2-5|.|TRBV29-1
CSVGAGRGQYF
TGCAGCGTTGGGGCGGGAAGGGGTCAGTACTTC
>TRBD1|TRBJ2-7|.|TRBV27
CASRRGTGPYEQYF
TGTGCCAGCAGGCGGGGGACAGGGCCCTACGAGCAGTACTTC
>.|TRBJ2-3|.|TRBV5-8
CASSLGVTLHENTDTQYF
TGTGCCAGCAGCTTGGGAGTGACACTTCACGAGAACACAGATACGCAGTATTTT
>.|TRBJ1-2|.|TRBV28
CASSLDSYGYTF
TGTGCCAGCAGTTTAGACAGCTATGGCTACACCTTC
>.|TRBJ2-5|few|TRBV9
CASSPNPLAPWETQYF
TGTGCCAGCAGCCCCAATCCGTTGGCCCCTTGGGAGACCCAGTACTTC
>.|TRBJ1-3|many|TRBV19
CATTVRAGEMSIYF
TGTGCCACTACGGTCCGGGCGGGGGAGATGTCCATATATTTT
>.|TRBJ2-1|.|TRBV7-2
CASSLGSAEFNEQFF
TGTGCCAGCAGCTTAGGTTCTGCCGAGTTCAATGAGCAGTTCTTC
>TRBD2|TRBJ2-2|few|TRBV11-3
CASSGQREGSGELFF
TGTGCCAGCAGCGGACAGCGGGAGGGTAGCGGGGAGCTGTTTTTT
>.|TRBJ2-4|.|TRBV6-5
CASSRGPKNIQYF
TGTGCCAGCAGTCGGGGGCCCAAAAACATTCAGTACTTC
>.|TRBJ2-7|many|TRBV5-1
CASSLATHGYEQYF
TGCGCCAGCAGCTTGGCCACACATGGCTACGAGCAGTACTTC
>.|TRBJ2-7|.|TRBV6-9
CASSSPWGSSYEQYF
TGTGCCAGCAGTTCTCCGTGGGGTAGCTCCTACGAGCAGTACTTC
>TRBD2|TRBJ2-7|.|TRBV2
CASSALPSGYEQYF
TGTGCCAGCAGTGCGCTACCTAGCGGTTACGAGCAGTACTTC
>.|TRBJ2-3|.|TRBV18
CASSPVGASQYF
TGTGCCAGCTCACCTGTCGGGGCTTCGCAGTATTTT
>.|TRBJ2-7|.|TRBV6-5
CASSYWQGSEQYF
TGTGCCAGCAGTTACTGGCAGGGCTCCGAGCAGTACTTC
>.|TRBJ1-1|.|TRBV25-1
CASSASWRGDTEAFF
TGTGCCAGCAGTGCCTCCTGGAGGGGGGACACTGAAGCTTTCTTT
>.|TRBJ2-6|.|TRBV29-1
CSLPPGAVSDGANVLTF
TGCAGCCTCCCCCCGGGGGCCGTTTCGGACGGGGCCAACGTCCTGACTTTC
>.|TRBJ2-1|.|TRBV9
CASTPVGSYNEQFF
TGTGCCAGCACCCCTGTCGGTTCCTACAATGAGCAGTTCTTC
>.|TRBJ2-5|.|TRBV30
CAWSVGQRETQYF
TGTGCCTGGAGTGTCGGTCAGAGGGAGACCCAGTACTTC
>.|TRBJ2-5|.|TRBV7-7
CASSDGPRETQYF
TGTGCCAGCAGCGACGGACCGAGGGAGACCCAGTACTTC